This TCR beta chain was obtained from a study of cytomegalovirus exposure and HLA in healthy donors. PCR was performed using 60 Vbeta and 13 Jbeta primers. Measured with immunoSEQ multiplex PCR; TCRdb has only the in-frame clones, and not every one. The sample consists of 150,000 or so clones, more than 7.5% of them appearing once. Germline values: CDR1 SGDLS, CDR2 YYNGEE. The V segment lost 2 bases and the J segment 4 bases; nucleotides outside the gene matches: 1. The CDR3 length is 15 residues. The rearrangement uses TRBV9 and TRBJ2-1, with 12 bases that match TRBD2. Sequences were obtained from PBMCs. The source is a middle-aged man in good health and CMV-seronegative. The CDR3 here is CASSVTSGSYNEQFF. The CDR3 DNA sequence: TGTGCCAGCAGCGTGACTAGCGGGAGTTACAATGAGCAGTTCTTC.